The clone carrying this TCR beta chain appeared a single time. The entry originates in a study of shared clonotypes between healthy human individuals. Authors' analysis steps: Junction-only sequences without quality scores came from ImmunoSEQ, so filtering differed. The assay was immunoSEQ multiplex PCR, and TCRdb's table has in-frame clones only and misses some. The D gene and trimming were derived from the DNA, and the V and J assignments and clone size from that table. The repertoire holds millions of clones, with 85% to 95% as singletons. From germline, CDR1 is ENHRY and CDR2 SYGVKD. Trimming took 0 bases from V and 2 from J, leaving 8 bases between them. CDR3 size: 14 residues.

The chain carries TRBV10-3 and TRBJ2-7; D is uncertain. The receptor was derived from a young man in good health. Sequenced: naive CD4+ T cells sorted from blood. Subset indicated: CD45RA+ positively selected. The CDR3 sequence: CAISESVATYEQYF. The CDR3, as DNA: TGTGCCATCAGTGAGTCGGTGGCTACCTACGAGCAGTACTTC.